A selection of T cell receptor beta chains follows, all from one sample in a study of T cell clonotyping in hematopoietic cell transplantation. Here immunoSEQ multiplex PCR was the method, and the copy in TCRdb shows in-frame clones only, minus some. Seen here are some 50,000 clones, around 84% observed once, and the top ten hold 5% to 6.5%. This specimen consisted of peripheral blood mononuclear cells, obtained before stem cell transplant. The source of these receptors is a man in his sixties with myelodysplastic syndrome. Some clones in this sample may be carry-over from other donors' samples. CDR3s include the opening cysteine and the closing phenylalanine or tryptophan. Fields, in order: clone size, D gene, V gene, J gene, CDR3 protein, CDR3 DNA. A D gene is named only where the DNA matches it firmly. Only some rows state a clone size, as once, few, many or a class for expanded clones.

-	-	TRBV7-9	TRBJ2-7	CASSLVGTGQYF	TGTGCCAGCAGCTTAGTCGGGACGGGGCAGTACTTC
-	TRBD2	TRBV7-9	TRBJ2-1	CASSNTQTSGAYNEQFF	TGTGCCAGCAGCAATACCCAGACTAGCGGGGCATACAATGAGCAGTTCTTC
once	-	TRBV28	TRBJ1-5	CASSLDRNNQPQHF	TGTGCCAGCAGTCTTGACAGAAACAATCAGCCCCAGCATTTT
-	-	TRBV5-1	TRBJ2-7	CASSWTSSEQYF	TGCGCCAGCAGCTGGACCTCTTCCGAGCAGTACTTC
-	-	TRBV2	TRBJ2-7	CASRPDLQSSYEQYF	TGTGCCAGCAGACCCGACCTGCAAAGCTCCTACGAGCAGTACTTC
-	-	TRBV7-9	TRBJ2-7	CASSYHAGAPSGAYEQYF	TGTGCCAGCAGCTATCATGCGGGGGCGCCCAGCGGGGCCTACGAGCAGTACTTC
-	TRBD2	TRBV7-3	TRBJ2-3	CASSLFGTSSTDTQYF	TGTGCCAGCAGCTTATTCGGGACTAGCAGCACAGATACGCAGTATTTT
-	TRBD2	TRBV29-1	TRBJ2-3	CSAYHRLAGLRGTQYF	TGCAGCGCCTACCACCGACTAGCGGGGCTCCGGGGTACGCAGTATTTT
-	TRBD2	TRBV6-6	TRBJ2-3	CASNYGVAGGRATQYF	TGTGCCAGCAACTACGGGGTAGCGGGGGGCCGGGCTACGCAGTATTTT
-	TRBD1	TRBV4-2	TRBJ1-3	CASSSADRGLLGNTIYF	TGTGCCAGCAGCTCAGCGGACAGGGGGCTTTTAGGAAACACCATATATTTT
-	TRBD2	TRBV19	TRBJ2-2	CASSLGGTYTGELFF	TGTGCCAGTAGTCTGGGAGGGACTTACACCGGGGAGCTGTTTTTT
-	-	TRBV10-3	TRBJ2-7	CAISESVRVGGGSYEQYF	TGTGCCATCAGTGAGTCGGTCAGGGTGGGGGGAGGTAGCTACGAGCAGTACTTC
-	TRBD2	TRBV15	TRBJ2-2	CATSRDSLAGGTGELFF	TGTGCCACCAGCAGAGATTCACTAGCGGGGGGTACCGGGGAGCTGTTTTTT
-	TRBD1	TRBV9	TRBJ2-1	CASSVRDRNVNEQFF	TGTGCCAGCAGCGTCCGGGACAGAAACGTCAATGAGCAGTTCTTC
-	TRBD1	TRBV5-4	TRBJ2-5	CASSLTGTAQETQYF	TGTGCCAGCAGCTTGACCGGGACAGCCCAAGAGACCCAGTACTTC
-	-	TRBV13	TRBJ2-7	CASSLIGEQYF	TGTGCCAGCAGCTTGATAGGCGAGCAGTACTTC
-	-	TRBV7-9	TRBJ1-2	CASSPEGGMGGYTF	TGTGCCAGCAGCCCCGAGGGGGGAATGGGTGGCTACACCTTC
-	TRBD1	TRBV5-6	TRBJ2-7	CASSFGPGTVYEQYF	TGTGCCAGCAGCTTCGGACCAGGGACAGTCTACGAGCAGTACTTC
once	-	TRBV5-6	TRBJ2-2	CASSSRYRVTGELFF	TGTGCCAGCAGCTCGAGGTACAGGGTGACCGGGGAGCTGTTTTTT
-	-	TRBV19	TRBJ2-1	CASSLGGTEFF	TGTGCCAGTAGTCTCGGGGGGACAGAGTTCTTC
-	TRBD2	TRBV15	TRBJ2-5	CATSRGKRGETQYF	TGTGCCACCAGCAGAGGCAAGCGGGGAGAGACCCAGTACTTC
-	-	TRBV4-3	TRBJ2-7	CASSQATGTTYEQYF	TGCGCCAGCAGCCAAGCGACCGGGACAACCTACGAGCAGTACTTC
-	TRBD1	TRBV27	TRBJ2-7	CASRHDRETYEQYF	TGTGCCAGCAGGCACGACAGGGAGACCTACGAGCAGTACTTC
-	-	TRBV14	TRBJ2-6	CASSWGLRSGANVLTF	TGTGCCAGCAGCTGGGGCCTCCGTTCTGGGGCCAACGTCCTGACTTTC
-	TRBD1	TRBV18	TRBJ1-4	CASSPSGGEEKLFF	TGTGCCAGCTCACCATCAGGGGGCGAGGAAAAACTGTTTTTT
-	-	TRBV6-5	TRBJ1-2	CASRVTVMSSYGYTF	TGTGCCAGCAGGGTGACGGTTATGTCCTCCTATGGCTACACCTTC
-	-	TRBV7-3	TRBJ2-3	CASSLRGLGADTQYF	TGTGCCAGCAGCTTAAGGGGTTTGGGGGCAGATACGCAGTATTTT
-	-	TRBV6-1	TRBJ1-2	CASSAQGKNGYTF	TGTGCCAGCAGTGCGCAGGGTAAGAATGGCTACACCTTC
-	-	TRBV5-4	TRBJ1-2	CASSLEGPYYGYTF	TGTGCCAGCAGCTTGGAGGGGCCGTACTATGGCTACACCTTC
-	-	TRBV30	TRBJ2-1	CAWMGGRNEQFF	TGTGCCTGGATGGGGGGTAGAAATGAGCAGTTCTTC
-	-	TRBV9	TRBJ2-7	CASSPLGLIHEQYF	TGTGCCAGCAGCCCCCTAGGGTTAATCCACGAGCAGTACTTC
-	-	TRBV2	TRBJ2-7	CASGGEGSPGQYF	TGTGCCAGCGGGGGTGAGGGGAGCCCGGGGCAGTACTTC
-	TRBD1	TRBV15	TRBJ1-2	CATSRATGQGKYYGYTF	TGTGCCACCAGCAGAGCAACCGGACAGGGTAAGTACTATGGCTACACCTTC
-	-	TRBV9	TRBJ2-7	CASSTGDGSYEQYF	TGTGCCAGCAGCACCGGGGACGGCTCCTACGAGCAGTACTTC
few	-	TRBV6-5	TRBJ2-7	CASSYSTGAGYEQYF	TGTGCCAGCAGTTACTCTACGGGCGCCGGGTACGAGCAGTACTTC
few	TRBD1	TRBV7-3	TRBJ1-1	CASSLGSGGNTEAFF	TGTGCCAGCAGCTTAGGTTCAGGGGGCAACACTGAAGCTTTCTTT
-	TRBD2	TRBV4-1	TRBJ2-5	CASSQGLRELETQYF	TGCGCCAGCAGCCAAGGTTTGCGGGAGTTAGAGACCCAGTACTTC
-	TRBD1	TRBV5-4	TRBJ1-2	CASSLGGQDDGYTF	TGTGCCAGCAGCTTGGGGGGACAGGATGATGGCTACACCTTC
-	-	TRBV7-8	TRBJ1-5	CASSLANQPQHF	TGTGCCAGCAGCTTAGCGAATCAGCCCCAGCATTTT
-	TRBD1	TRBV14	TRBJ2-6	CASSRRGTGVSGANVLTF	TGTGCCAGCAGCCGGAGGGGGACAGGGGTCTCTGGGGCCAACGTCCTGACTTTC
-	TRBD1	TRBV6-1	TRBJ2-7	CASSEGTFDRVLALAYEQYF	TGTGCCAGCAGTGAAGGGACTTTCGACAGGGTATTGGCTTTGGCTTACGAGCAGTACTTC
once	-	TRBV2	TRBJ2-1	CASSRGNEQFF	TGTGCCAGCAGCAGGGGAAATGAGCAGTTCTTC